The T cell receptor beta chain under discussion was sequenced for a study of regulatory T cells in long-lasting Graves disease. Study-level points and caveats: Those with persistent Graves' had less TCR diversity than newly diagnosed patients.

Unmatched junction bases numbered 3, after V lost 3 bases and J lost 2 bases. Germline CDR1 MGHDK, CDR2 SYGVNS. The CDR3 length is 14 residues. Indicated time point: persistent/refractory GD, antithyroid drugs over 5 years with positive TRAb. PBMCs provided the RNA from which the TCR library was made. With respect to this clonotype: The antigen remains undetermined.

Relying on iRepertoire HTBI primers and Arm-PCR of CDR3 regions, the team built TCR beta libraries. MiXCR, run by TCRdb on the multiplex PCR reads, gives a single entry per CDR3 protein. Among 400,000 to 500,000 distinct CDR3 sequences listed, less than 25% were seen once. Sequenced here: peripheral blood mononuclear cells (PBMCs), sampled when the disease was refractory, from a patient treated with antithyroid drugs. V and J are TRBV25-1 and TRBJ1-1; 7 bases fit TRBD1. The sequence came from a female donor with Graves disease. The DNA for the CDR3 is TGTGCCAGCAGTGAGCAGGGGGGCAACACTGAAGCTTTCTTT. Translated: CASSEQGGNTEAFF.